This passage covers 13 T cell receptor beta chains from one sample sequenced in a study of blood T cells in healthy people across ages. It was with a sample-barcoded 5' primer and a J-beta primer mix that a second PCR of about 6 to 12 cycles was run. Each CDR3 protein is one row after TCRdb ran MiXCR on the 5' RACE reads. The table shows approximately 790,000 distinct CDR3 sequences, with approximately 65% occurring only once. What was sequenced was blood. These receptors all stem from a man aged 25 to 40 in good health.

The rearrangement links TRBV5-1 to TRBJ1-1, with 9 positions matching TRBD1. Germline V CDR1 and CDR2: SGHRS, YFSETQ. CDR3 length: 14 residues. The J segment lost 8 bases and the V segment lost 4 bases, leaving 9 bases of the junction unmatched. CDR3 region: CASSETGGMPEAFF. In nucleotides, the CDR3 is TGCGCCAGCAGCGAAACAGGGGGCATGCCCGAAGCTTTCTTT. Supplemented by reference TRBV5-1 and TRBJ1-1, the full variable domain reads KAGVTQTPRYLIKTRGQQVTLSCSPISGHRSVSWYQQTPGQGLQFLFEYFSETQRNKGNFPGRFSGRQFSNSRSEMNVSTLELGDSALYLCASSETGGMPEAFFGQGTRLTVV.

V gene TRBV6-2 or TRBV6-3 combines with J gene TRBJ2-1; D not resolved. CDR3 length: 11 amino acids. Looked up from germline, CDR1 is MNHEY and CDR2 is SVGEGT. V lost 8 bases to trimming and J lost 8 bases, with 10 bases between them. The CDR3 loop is CASARLHEQFF. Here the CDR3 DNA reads TGTGCCAGCGCGAGACTCCATGAGCAGTTCTTC.

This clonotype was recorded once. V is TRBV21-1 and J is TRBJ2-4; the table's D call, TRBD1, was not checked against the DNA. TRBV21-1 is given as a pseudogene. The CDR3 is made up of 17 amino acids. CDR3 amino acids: CASSNLTGTLAKNIQYF. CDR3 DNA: TGTGCCAGCAGCAATCTTACAGGGACCCTAGCCAAAAACATTCAGTACTTC.

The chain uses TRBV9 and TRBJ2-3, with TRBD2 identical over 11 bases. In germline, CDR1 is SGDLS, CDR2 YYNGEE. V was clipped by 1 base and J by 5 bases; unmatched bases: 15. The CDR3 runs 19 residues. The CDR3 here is CASSVSGSGGAGLQDTQYF. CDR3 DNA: TGTGCCAGCAGCGTATCCGGTAGCGGGGGGGCGGGGTTGCAAGATACGCAGTATTTT.

As DNA, the CDR3 is TGCGCCAGCAGCACCGACAGGGTATACTCCTACGAGCAGTACTTC. Translated, it gives CASSTDRVYSYEQYF. The chain is built from TRBV5-1 and TRBJ2-7, with 7 bases aligning to TRBD1. CDR3 size: 15 residues. Germline loops: CDR1 SGHRS, CDR2 YFSETQ. V gave up 4 bases and J gave up 0 bases; unmatched junction bases: 7.

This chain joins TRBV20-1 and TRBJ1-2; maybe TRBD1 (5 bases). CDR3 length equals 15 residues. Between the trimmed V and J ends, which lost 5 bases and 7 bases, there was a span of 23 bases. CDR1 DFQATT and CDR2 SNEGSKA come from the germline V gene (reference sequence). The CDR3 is CSADSPGTGGGGYTF. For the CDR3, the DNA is TGCAGTGCTGATAGTCCCGGGACCGGGGGTGGTGGCTACACCTTC.

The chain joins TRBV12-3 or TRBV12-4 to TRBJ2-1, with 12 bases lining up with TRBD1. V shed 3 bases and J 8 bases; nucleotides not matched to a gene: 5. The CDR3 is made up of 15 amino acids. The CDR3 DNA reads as TGTGCCAGCAGTTTGGGGACAGGGGGCGGCGATGAGCAGTTCTTC. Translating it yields CASSLGTGGGDEQFF.

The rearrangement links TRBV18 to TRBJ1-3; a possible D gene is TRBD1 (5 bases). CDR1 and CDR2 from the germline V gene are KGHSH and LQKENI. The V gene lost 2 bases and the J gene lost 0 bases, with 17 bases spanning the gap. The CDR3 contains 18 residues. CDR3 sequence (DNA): TGTGCCAGCTCACCAAAAGGTTTACAGGACCTCTCTGGAAACACCATATATTTT. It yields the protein CASSPKGLQDLSGNTIYF. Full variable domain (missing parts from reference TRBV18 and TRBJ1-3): NAGVMQNPRHLVRRRGQEARLRCSPMKGHSHVYWYRQLPEEGLKFMVYLQKENIIDESGMPKERFSAEFPKEGPSILRIQQVVRGDSAAYFCASSPKGLQDLSGNTIYFGEGSWLTVV.

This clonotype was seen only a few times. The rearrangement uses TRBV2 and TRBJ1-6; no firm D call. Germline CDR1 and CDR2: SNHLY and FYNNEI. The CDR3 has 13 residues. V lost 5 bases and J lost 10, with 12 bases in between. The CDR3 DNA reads TGTGCCAGCAGTCCGGCCAGCGGCTCACCCCTCCACTTT. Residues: CASSPASGSPLHF.

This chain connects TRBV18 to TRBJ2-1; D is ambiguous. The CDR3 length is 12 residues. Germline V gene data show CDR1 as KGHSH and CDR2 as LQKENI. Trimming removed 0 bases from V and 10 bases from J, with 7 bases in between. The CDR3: CASSPPSYEQFF. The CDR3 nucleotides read TGTGCCAGCTCACCACCCAGCTACGAGCAGTTCTTC.

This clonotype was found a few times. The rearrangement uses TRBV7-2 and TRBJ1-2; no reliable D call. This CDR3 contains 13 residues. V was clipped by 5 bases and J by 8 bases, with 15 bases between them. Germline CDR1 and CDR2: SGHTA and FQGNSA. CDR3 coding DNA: TGTGCCAGCAGCCCCGGGTCCGCCTACGGCTACACCTTC. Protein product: CASSPGSAYGYTF.

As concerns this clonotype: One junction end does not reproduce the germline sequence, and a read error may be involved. For the CDR3, the DNA is TGTGCTAGTGGTCTACCTCGCGGGACACCATTGAACTCTGGCTACACCTTC. It yields the protein CASGLPRGTPLNSGYTF. The rearrangement links TRBV12-5 to TRBJ1-2, with a weak D call TRBD1 (6 bases). CDR1 is LGHNT and CDR2 is FRNRAP in the germline V gene. The CDR3 sequence is 17 residues long.

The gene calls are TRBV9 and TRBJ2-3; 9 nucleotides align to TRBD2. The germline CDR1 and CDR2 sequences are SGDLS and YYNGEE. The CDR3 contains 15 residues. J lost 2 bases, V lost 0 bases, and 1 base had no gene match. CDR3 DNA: TGTGCCAGCAGCGTAGCGGGACTAGCCACAGATACGCAGTATTTT. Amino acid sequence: CASSVAGLATDTQYF.